The TCR beta chain under discussion was sequenced for a study of shared clonotypes between healthy human individuals. The CDR3 loop spans 11 amino acids. Germline V gene data show CDR1 as MNHNS and CDR2 as SASEGT. Trimming removed 6 bases from V and 9 bases from J; junction bases left unmatched: 3. A note on this clone: Its antigen remains unknown.

TCRdb's copy holds only in-frame clones and misses some; the assay was immunoSEQ multiplex PCR. The top ten clones hold about 2% of a sample with 730,000 or so clones, 60% to 80% of them seen once. The study separated CD4+ cells into CD45RA+ naive and CD45RA-negative memory subsets. Findings and caveats of the study: Blood was the only sampled material, and tissue repertoires likely differ. A generally larger estimated richness was seen in naive subsets than in memory subsets. The genetic and exposure-history diversity represented was limited by few donors.

Sequencing used memory CD4+ T cells sorted from blood. The subset was: CD45RA-negative fraction. V usage is TRBV6-1 and J usage is TRBJ1-1, with 8 bases lining up with TRBD1. The sequence came from a woman under 40 in good health. The CDR3 sequence is CASRTGDQAFF. CDR3 in DNA: TGTGCCAGCAGGACAGGGGATCAAGCTTTCTTT.